One and the same sample provided the 25 T cell receptor beta chains below, sequenced in a study of blood T cell repertoires in COVID-19. TCRdb's copy holds only in-frame clones and misses some; the assay was immunoSEQ multiplex PCR. The table has over 300,000 clones, about 89% seen once; the top ten hold about 9.9%. Sequenced: PBMCs or T cells enriched from blood (not recorded which). All receptors derive from a woman aged 40 to 50 who had recovered from COVID-19.

This chain links TRBV7-9 with TRBJ1-3; D possibly corresponds to TRBD1 (5 bases). The germline V and J ends were trimmed by 1 base and 0 bases, with 13 bases remaining between them. The CDR3 contains 17 residues. Germline V gene data show CDR1 as SEHNR and CDR2 as FQNEAQ (reference sequence). The CDR3 DNA follows: TGTGCCAGCAGCTTAGTCTCGGGGGATCACTCTGGAAACACCATATATTTT. Residues: CASSLVSGDHSGNTIYF.

The chain employs TRBV13 and TRBJ1-2; the match to TRBD1 covers 7 bases. V shed 4 bases and J 7 bases; nucleotides not matched to a gene: 9. The CDR3 loop spans 14 amino acids. CDR1 PRHDT and CDR2 FYEKMQ come from the germline V gene (reference sequence). CDR3 amino acids: CASSSGTEDPGYTF. The CDR3 DNA reads as TGTGCCAGCAGCTCCGGGACAGAAGATCCTGGCTACACCTTC.

The J gene is TRBJ2-2, the V gene TRBV24-1, with TRBD1 matching 10 bases. The germline V gene encodes CDR1 KGHDR and CDR2 SFDVKD. The J segment lost 3 bases and the V segment lost 8 bases, leaving 2 bases of the junction unmatched. CDR3 length: 14 residues. The CDR3 bases are TGTGCCACCATTGGACAGGGGGACACCGGGGAGCTGTTTTTT. Residues: CATIGQGDTGELFF.

The V gene is TRBV7-9, the J gene TRBJ1-1, with 7 bases fitting TRBD1. Trimming at V came to 5 bases and at J to 8 bases, leaving 8 bases not matched to a gene. CDR1 SEHNR and CDR2 FQNEAQ come from the germline V gene (reference sequence). The CDR3 has 13 amino acids. The chain's CDR3 is CASSASTDREAFF. CDR3 bases: TGTGCCAGCAGCGCCAGTACGGACAGGGAAGCTTTCTTT.

The genes are TRBV11-3 and TRBJ2-7; D is ambiguous. With 0 bases removed from V and 2 bases from J, the gap between germline ends came to 11 bases. This CDR3 comprises 15 residues. Germline V lookup: CDR1 SGHNT, CDR2 YENEEA. The CDR3 here is CASSLEEAKTYEQYF. Here the CDR3 DNA reads TGTGCCAGCAGCTTAGAAGAGGCGAAGACCTACGAGCAGTACTTC.

The CDR3 nucleotides read TGTGCCAGCTCACCGGACAGGCTTAATTCACCCCTCCACTTT. This codes for CASSPDRLNSPLHF. This chain connects TRBV18 to TRBJ1-6; 7 positions agree with TRBD1. J was trimmed by 6 bases and V by 3 bases; bases with no gene match: 2. The CDR3 extends over 14 amino acids. Looked up from germline, CDR1 is KGHSH and CDR2 is LQKENI.

The chain combines TRBV11-2 with TRBJ1-2; 7 positions match TRBD1. This CDR3 contains 12 residues. Germline V gene lookup returns CDR1 SGHAT and CDR2 FQNNGV. Losses at the gene ends were 4 bases for V and 4 bases for J; bases not matched to a gene: 0. The CDR3 sequence is CASSSGGYGYTF. The CDR3 nucleotides are TGTGCCAGCAGCTCAGGGGGCTATGGCTACACCTTC.

The chain couples TRBV28 to TRBJ1-6, with 7 nucleotides matching TRBD1. Germline V CDR1 and CDR2: MDHEN, SYDVKM. The CDR3 sequence is 17 residues long. J lost 0 bases, V lost 5 bases, and 7 bases had no gene match. CDR3 sequence (DNA): TGTGCCAGCAGTCCCCGGACAGGTTTCTCCTATAATTCACCCCTCCACTTT. Translation gives CASSPRTGFSYNSPLHF.

V and J are TRBV29-1 and TRBJ2-7; the D gene is possibly TRBD1 (6 bases). Trimming shortened V by 7 bases and J by 1 base, and 11 bases separated the two germline ends. Per the germline V gene, CDR1 is SQVTM and CDR2 is ANQGSEA. This CDR3 contains 12 residues. The CDR3 sequence is CSGGDNSYEQYF. CDR3 in DNA: TGCAGCGGTGGGGACAATTCCTACGAGCAGTACTTC.

Ten or more counts support this clone. This chain joins TRBV29-1 and TRBJ1-2, with TRBD1 matching over 7 bases. The trim removed 4 bases at V and 5 bases at J, leaving 10 bases unmatched. CDR1 and CDR2 (germline): SQVTM, ANQGSEA. CDR3 length equals 14 residues. The CDR3 nucleotides are TGCAGCGTTGTTGTCAGGGGGGTTAGGTATGGCTACACCTTC. It is translated as CSVVVRGVRYGYTF.

The chain joins TRBV3-1 (or the pseudogene TRBV3-2) to TRBJ2-5; 8 bases agree with TRBD2. With V trimmed by 1 base and J by 1 base, 8 bases remained unmatched. From germline, CDR1 is LGHDT and CDR2 YNNKEL (reference sequence). This CDR3 spans 17 amino acids. The CDR3 loop is CASSQVRAGATQETQYF. CDR3 nucleotides: TGTGCCAGCAGCCAAGTGAGAGCGGGGGCGACCCAAGAGACCCAGTACTTC.

V gene TRBV5-1 combines with J gene TRBJ2-5, with a weak D call TRBD2 (6 bases). The V and J ends lost 1 base and 1 base respectively, with 11 bases between them. Looked up from germline, CDR1 is SGHRS and CDR2 is YFSETQ. The CDR3 is made up of 15 amino acids. As DNA, the CDR3 is TGCGCCAGCAGCTTGTGGAGGGCCGTCCAAGAGACCCAGTACTTC. It specifies CASSLWRAVQETQYF.

The chain links TRBV18 to TRBJ2-4, with D unresolved. Germline V CDR1 and CDR2: KGHSH, LQKENI. V gave up 3 bases and J gave up 0 bases, with 9 bases separating them. The CDR3 length is 15 residues. CDR3 DNA sequence: TGTGCCAGCTCACCGGAACTACTAGCCAAAAACATTCAGTACTTC. This translates into CASSPELLAKNIQYF.

This chain links TRBV5-1 with TRBJ1-4; D is unresolved. V gave up 5 bases and J gave up 4 bases, with 9 bases separating them. There are 13 residues in the CDR3. Germline CDR1 reads SGHRS; CDR2 reads YFSETQ. As DNA, the CDR3 is TGCGCCAGCAGGAGGGATGGTAATGAAAAACTGTTTTTT. It encodes CASRRDGNEKLFF.

This chain uses TRBV20-1 with TRBJ1-1; 7 nucleotides agree with TRBD1. Germline CDR1 reads DFQATT; CDR2 reads SNEGSKA (reference sequence). The CDR3 covers 11 residues. Trimming at V came to 0 bases and at J to 11 bases, leaving 3 bases not matched to a gene. In DNA form, the CDR3 reads TGCAGTGCTAGAGATCAACAGGGGGCTTTCTTT. Protein: CSARDQQGAFF.

The rearrangement uses TRBV29-1 and TRBJ2-1; TRBD1 aligns across 8 bases. Germline V gives CDR1 SQVTM, CDR2 ANQGSEA. The CDR3 contains 11 residues. V dropped 7 bases and J dropped 4; count of bases not matched to a gene: 0. In DNA form, the CDR3 reads TGCAGCGGACAGGGGTACAATGAGCAGTTCTTC. Protein product: CSGQGYNEQFF.

The chain combines TRBV10-1 with TRBJ2-2; 8 nucleotides match TRBD1. The junction had 8 bases not matched to a gene; V was cut back by 4 bases and J by 1 base. The CDR3 spans 17 residues. CDR1 and CDR2 from the germline V gene are WNHNN and SYGVQD (reference sequence). The CDR3, as DNA: TGCGCCAGCAGTGGTCGTAGGACAGGGTTGAACACCGGGGAGCTGTTTTTT. Translation gives CASSGRRTGLNTGELFF.

The CDR3 protein is CASLDRDTEAFF. DNA for the CDR3: TGTGCCAGTTTGGACAGAGACACTGAAGCTTTCTTT. The rearrangement joins TRBV6-5 to TRBJ1-1, with D possibly matching TRBD1 (6 bases). Trimming pared 9 bases from V and 3 bases from J, leaving 11 bases between. The CDR3 consists of 12 residues. CDR1 and CDR2 from the germline V gene are MNHEY and SVGAGI.

The chain recombines TRBV4-3 with TRBJ1-1; 8 positions match TRBD1. With V trimmed by 5 bases and J by 4 bases, 3 bases remained unmatched. The CDR3 totals 13 residues. In germline, CDR1 is LGHNA, CDR2 YSLEER. CDR3: CASSVQGATEAFF. DNA of the CDR3: TGCGCCAGCAGCGTCCAGGGGGCCACTGAAGCTTTCTTT.

This rearrangement joins TRBV7-9 to TRBJ2-3; no clear D. The CDR3 length is 13 residues. The germline V gene encodes CDR1 SEHNR and CDR2 FQNEAQ (reference sequence). The germline V and J ends were trimmed by 2 bases and 2 bases, with 5 bases remaining between them. As DNA, the CDR3 is TGTGCCAGCAGCTTAATATCCACAGATACGCAGTATTTT. This translates into CASSLISTDTQYF.

This clone was counted once. The chain carries TRBV7-8 and TRBJ2-2, with TRBD2 identical over 12 bases. The CDR3 has 16 residues. Trimming cost V 5 bases and J 6 bases; bases outside gene matches: 7. In germline, CDR1 is SGHVS, CDR2 FQNEAQ. The CDR3 reads CASSARLAGVSGELFF. The CDR3 nucleotides are TGTGCCAGCAGCGCCAGACTAGCGGGAGTATCCGGGGAGCTGTTTTTT.

The chain links TRBV7-2 to TRBJ2-3; a possible D gene is TRBD2 (5 bases). CDR1 and CDR2 (germline): SGHTA, FQGNSA. The ends were cut back, 5 bases at V and 8 bases at J, with 14 bases in the middle. CDR3 size: 13 residues. The DNA of the CDR3 is TGTGCCAGCAGCCTGGTACCTGAGGGTACGCAGTATTTT. It specifies CASSLVPEGTQYF.

This clone has only a few counts. The chain couples TRBV5-4 to TRBJ1-1; D not resolved. CDR1 is SGHNT, CDR2 YYREEE, per germline (reference sequence). This CDR3 has 14 amino acids. Deletions cut 1 base from V and 1 base from J, with 8 bases between. The CDR3 region is CASSLLGKNTEAFF. In DNA form, the CDR3 reads TGTGCCAGCAGCTTGCTGGGCAAGAACACTGAAGCTTTCTTT.

The J gene is TRBJ2-7, the V gene TRBV5-1; 8 nucleotides align to TRBD1. V lost 6 bases, J lost 2 bases, and 16 bases stayed unmatched. This CDR3 is 17 amino acids long. From germline, CDR1 is SGHRS and CDR2 YFSETQ. Here the CDR3 reads CASTPKAGGPPPYEQYF. DNA for the CDR3: TGCGCCAGCACCCCGAAGGCAGGGGGCCCCCCGCCCTACGAGCAGTACTTC.

CDR3 residues: CASSFFVGAGTDTQYF. CDR3 in DNA: TGTGCCAGCAGCTTCTTTGTGGGAGCGGGCACAGATACGCAGTATTTT. The chain has TRBV7-9 and TRBJ2-3; D might be TRBD2 (5 bases). The CDR3 length is 16 residues. V was clipped by 3 bases and J by 1 base, with 14 bases between them. CDR1 SEHNR and CDR2 FQNEAQ come from the germline V gene (reference sequence).